The 24 T cell receptor beta chains below come from one sample, sequenced in a study of blood T cell repertoires in COVID-19. Method: immunoSEQ multiplex PCR; TCRdb's copy keeps in-frame clones and lacks some. The sample shows under 200,000 clones, 86% of them seen only once. Sequenced sample: peripheral blood. Receptor source: a woman aged 55-69 years with COVID-19, enrolled during active disease.

The chain is built from TRBV11-2 and TRBJ2-2, with TRBD2 matching over 7 bases. This CDR3 has 15 residues. The germline V gene has CDR1 SGHAT and CDR2 FQNNGV. V shed 4 bases, J shed 2 bases, and the junction held 4 bases outside the gene matches. This chain's CDR3 is CASSSGTINTGELFF. CDR3 DNA: TGTGCCAGCAGCTCGGGGACTATAAACACCGGGGAGCTGTTTTTT.

This rearrangement joins TRBV19 to TRBJ1-1; 10 nucleotides agree with TRBD1. V shed 7 bases and J 5 bases; nucleotides not matched to a gene: 7. CDR3 length: 14 amino acids. CDR1 LNHDA and CDR2 SQIVND come from the germline V gene (reference sequence). Here the CDR3 reads CASTGDRGWTEAFF. CDR3 coding DNA: TGTGCCAGTACGGGGGACAGGGGATGGACTGAAGCTTTCTTT.

The gene calls are TRBV6-5 and TRBJ1-3, with 9 nucleotides matching TRBD1. Per germline, CDR1 MNHEY and CDR2 SVGAGI. V was pared by 5 bases and J by 2 bases, with 1 base of the junction left unmatched. The CDR3 has 14 amino acids. The CDR3 DNA is TGTGCCAGCAGTAGGGACAGGGCTGGAAACACCATATATTTT. Translation: CASSRDRAGNTIYF.

The CDR3 DNA reads TGCGCCAGCAGCTTGCGCGGGGGTCCTTCCTACGAGCAGTACTTC. Translation gives CASSLRGGPSYEQYF. The chain employs TRBV5-1 and TRBJ2-7, with 7 bases identical to TRBD2. Germline assignment: CDR1 SGHRS and CDR2 YFSETQ. This CDR3 contains 15 residues. V shed 1 base and J 1 base; nucleotides not matched to a gene: 5.

This rearrangement joins TRBV7-9 to TRBJ1-4; D may be TRBD1 (5 bases). This CDR3 region has 15 residues. V was cut by 2 bases and J by 6 bases, with 13 bases left in between. Looked up from germline, CDR1 is SEHNR and CDR2 is FQNEAQ (reference sequence). Here the CDR3 reads CASSLSGGVHEKLFF. The CDR3 DNA follows: TGTGCCAGCAGCTTATCGGGAGGGGTGCATGAAAAACTGTTTTTT.

V gene TRBV3-1 (or the pseudogene TRBV3-2) combines with J gene TRBJ1-5; D not certain. CDR3 size: 14 residues. CDR1 LGHDT and CDR2 YNNKEL come from the germline V gene (reference sequence). Trimming removed 1 base from V and 1 base from J, with 5 bases in between. The CDR3, as DNA: TGTGCCAGCAGCCAAGGGCTCAGCAATCAGCCCCAGCATTTT. As protein: CASSQGLSNQPQHF.

The chain recombines TRBV4-2 with TRBJ2-1; a weak D match, TRBD2 (5 bases). V was shortened by 4 bases and J by 5 bases, with 15 bases between the two germline ends. Germline-derived CDR1 and CDR2 are LGHNA and YNFKEQ. This CDR3 comprises 15 residues. The CDR3 DNA is TGTGCCAGCAGCCGAGAGGAGGACGGAGACAATGAGCAGTTCTTC. It is translated as CASSREEDGDNEQFF.

The chain joins TRBV27 to TRBJ1-4; D is perhaps TRBD1 (5 bases). V shed 6 bases and J shed 6 bases, with 17 bases lying between them. In germline, CDR1 is MNHEY, CDR2 SMNVEV (reference sequence). This CDR3 contains 15 residues. This chain's CDR3 is CASSQRAGVYEKLFF. The CDR3 region has the DNA TGTGCCAGCAGCCAGAGGGCGGGGGTGTATGAAAAACTGTTTTTT.

V is TRBV5-5 and J is TRBJ1-1; the match to TRBD1 covers 8 bases. The CDR3 totals 15 residues. V lost 4 bases and J lost 3; bases outside the gene matches: 8. Germline loops: CDR1 SGHKS, CDR2 YYEKEE (reference sequence). For the CDR3, the DNA is TGTGCCAGCAGCCCATGGACAGGGTCGTACACTGAAGCTTTCTTT. This gives the protein CASSPWTGSYTEAFF. Full variable domain (remainder filled in from reference TRBV5-5 and TRBJ1-1): DAGVTQSPTHLIKTRGQQVTLRCSPISGHKSVSWYQQVLGQGPQFIFQYYEKEERGRGNFPDRFSARQFPNYSSELNVNALLLGDSALYLCASSPWTGSYTEAFFGQGTRLTVV.

V usage is TRBV18 and J usage is TRBJ2-7, with 8 bases identical to TRBD2. CDR1 and CDR2 from the germline V gene are KGHSH and LQKENI. V trimming: 0 bases; J trimming: 2 bases; junction bases outside the gene matches: 6. The CDR3 extends over 16 amino acids. As DNA, the CDR3 is TGTGCCAGCTCACCACCCTCGGGAGGGGCCACCTACGAGCAGTACTTC. Its translation is CASSPPSGGATYEQYF. The variable domain in full, with the rest retrieved from reference TRBV18 and TRBJ2-7, is NAGVMQNPRHLVRRRGQEARLRCSPMKGHSHVYWYRQLPEEGLKFMVYLQKENIIDESGMPKERFSAEFPKEGPSILRIQQVVRGDSAAYFCASSPPSGGATYEQYFGPGTRLTVT.

The sample holds one count of this clone. This chain joins TRBV28 and TRBJ1-2; 7 nucleotides agree with TRBD1. The germline CDR1 and CDR2 sequences are MDHEN and SYDVKM. The CDR3 extends over 15 amino acids. V was pared by 3 bases and J by 6 bases, with 10 bases of the junction left unmatched. CDR3 sequence: CASSLPGGVRHGYTF. CDR3 sequence (DNA): TGTGCCAGCAGTTTGCCAGGGGGTGTAAGGCATGGCTACACCTTC.

This chain uses TRBV19 with TRBJ1-1; TRBD1 matches 9 bases. J gave up 0 bases and V 5 bases, and 7 bases lay outside the gene matches. Germline V gene sequence: CDR1 LNHDA, CDR2 SQIVND (reference sequence). The CDR3 spans 16 residues. CDR3 protein: CASSPRDREMNTEAFF. In DNA, the CDR3 is TGTGCCAGTAGTCCGAGGGACAGGGAGATGAACACTGAAGCTTTCTTT.

The chain uses TRBV6-5 and TRBJ1-2, with D tentatively TRBD1 (5 bases). Germline V CDR1 and CDR2: MNHEY, SVGAGI. Trimming removed 6 bases at V and 4 bases at J, with 12 bases between. The length of the CDR3 is 13 residues. The CDR3 DNA sequence: TGTGCCAGCAGCAGGGTAAAAGGCTATGGCTACACCTTC. Residues: CASSRVKGYGYTF.

The chain carries TRBV5-1 and TRBJ2-7, with 7 positions matching TRBD1. V was clipped by 2 bases and J by 5 bases; unmatched bases: 10. The CDR3 spans 15 residues. The V gene's germline CDR1 is SGHRS and CDR2 YFSETQ. CDR3 protein: CASSLASDRVHEQYF. CDR3 DNA sequence: TGCGCCAGCAGCTTAGCAAGCGACAGGGTCCACGAGCAGTACTTC.

DNA of the CDR3: TGTGCCAGCAGCCCCAACTTACAGGGGGCGCTTGGCTACACCTTC. It translates to CASSPNLQGALGYTF. The V and J genes are TRBV5-4 and TRBJ1-2; 9 bases fit TRBD1. Germline-derived CDR1 and CDR2 are SGHNT and YYREEE (reference sequence). This CDR3 has 15 residues. The junction had 11 bases not matched to a gene; V was cut back by 4 bases and J by 7 bases.

The genes are TRBV6-5 and TRBJ1-1; D is perhaps TRBD1 (5 bases). The germline CDR1 and CDR2 sequences are MNHEY and SVGAGI. CDR3 size: 15 residues. V lost 4 bases and J lost 1, with 13 bases in between. CDR3: CASSSPGRANTEAFF. DNA for the CDR3: TGTGCCAGCAGTTCCCCGGGCAGGGCGAACACTGAAGCTTTCTTT.

J is TRBJ2-3 and V is TRBV9; D might be TRBD2 (6 bases). The CDR3 covers 15 residues. Trimming removed 0 bases from V and 0 bases from J, with 8 bases in between. Germline loops: CDR1 SGDLS, CDR2 YYNGEE. The CDR3 DNA sequence: TGTGCCAGCAGCGTAGAGGGGACTAGCACAGATACGCAGTATTTT. This translates into CASSVEGTSTDTQYF.

The gene calls are TRBV18 and TRBJ1-5, with TRBD1 matching 10 bases. There are 15 residues in the CDR3. Trimming at V came to 5 bases and at J to 6 bases, leaving 7 bases not matched to a gene. Germline CDR1 is KGHSH and CDR2 is LQKENI. CDR3 residues: CASSLDRDRGQPQHF. In DNA, the CDR3 is TGTGCCAGCTCATTGGACAGGGACAGGGGTCAGCCCCAGCATTTT.

This clone was recorded only once. The chain has TRBV7-6 and TRBJ2-7; 7 bases agree with TRBD1. There are 13 residues in the CDR3. After removal of 6 bases from V and 6 bases from J, the junction contained 8 bases not matched to a gene. CDR1 is SGHVS, CDR2 FNYEAQ, per germline. CDR3 DNA sequence: TGTGCCAGCAGTTACAGGGGTTCGCTCGAGCAGTACTTC. This encodes CASSYRGSLEQYF.

J is TRBJ1-1 and V is TRBV3-1 (or the pseudogene TRBV3-2); a possible D gene is TRBD1 (5 bases). The V gene's germline CDR1 is LGHDT and CDR2 YNNKEL (reference sequence). The CDR3 totals 11 residues. V shed 6 bases and J shed 7 bases, with 9 bases lying between them. The CDR3 loop reads CASRKTGEAFF. The CDR3 DNA reads as TGTGCCAGCAGGAAAACAGGTGAAGCTTTCTTT.

V usage is TRBV27 and J usage is TRBJ2-5; 10 bases align to TRBD1. The junction had 2 bases not matched to a gene; V was cut back by 3 bases and J by 1 base. Germline V gene data show CDR1 as MNHEY and CDR2 as SMNVEV (reference sequence). The CDR3 consists of 15 residues. The CDR3 nucleotides are TGTGCCAGCAGTTTGTGGACAGGGGGCCAAGAGACCCAGTACTTC. It encodes CASSLWTGGQETQYF.

There are a few counts of this clone. The chain recombines TRBV5-8 with TRBJ2-7; D is perhaps TRBD2 (6 bases). Between the trimmed V and J ends, which lost 2 bases and 2 bases, there was a span of 17 bases. This CDR3 contains 16 residues. CDR1 is SGHTS, CDR2 YDEGEE, per germline. CDR3 DNA sequence: TGTGCCAGCAGCTTCAAGGCAGCCCTAGCGCCCTACGAGCAGTACTTC. Its protein product is CASSFKAALAPYEQYF.

This clone was counted between two and nine times. V usage is TRBV6-4 and J usage is TRBJ2-2; 10 nucleotides align to TRBD2. CDR3 size: 16 residues. CDR1 is MRHNA and CDR2 is SNTAGT in the germline V gene. The V gene end was trimmed by 1 base and the J gene end by 1 base; junction bases not matched to a gene: 0. CDR3 sequence reads: CASSDLAGGNTGELFF. The CDR3 DNA reads as TGTGCCAGCAGTGACTTAGCGGGAGGGAACACCGGGGAGCTGTTTTTT.

The rearrangement uses TRBV24-1 and TRBJ2-6; maybe TRBD1 (6 bases). CDR3 length: 19 residues. Germline-derived CDR1 and CDR2 are KGHDR and SFDVKD. V was trimmed by 7 bases and J by 1 base, leaving 22 bases between them. The CDR3 nucleotides are TGTGCCACCAGCAATTCCTACAGGGATACCCAGTCTGGGGCCAACGTCCTGACTTTC. This translates into CATSNSYRDTQSGANVLTF.